Below, 20 T cell receptor beta chains from the same sample are listed, as sequenced in a study of blood T cell repertoires in COVID-19. Clones were sequenced by immunoSEQ multiplex PCR, and TCRdb holds only the in-frame ones, with some missing. This sample has approximately 170,000 clones; 75% to 85% occur once, and the top ten carry about 11%. Source material: peripheral blood. The receptors derive from a human donor in a cohort sampled during active COVID-19.

A few counts support this clone. The J gene is TRBJ2-1, the V gene TRBV25-1, with D possibly matching TRBD1 (5 bases). This CDR3 spans 13 amino acids. Deletions cut 1 base from V and 8 bases from J, with 9 bases between. Germline loops: CDR1 MGHDK, CDR2 SYGVNS. CDR3 residues: CASSESQEYEQFF. CDR3 nucleotide sequence: TGTGCCAGCAGTGAATCACAGGAATATGAGCAGTTCTTC.

V usage is TRBV27 and J usage is TRBJ2-4; a weak D match, TRBD1 (6 bases). Per the germline V gene, CDR1 is MNHEY and CDR2 is SMNVEV (reference sequence). V was trimmed by 4 bases and J by 0 bases, leaving 22 bases between them. This CDR3 spans 19 amino acids. The CDR3 region has the DNA TGTGCCAGCAGTTCTAGGGGAGCAGACAGGAGAATAGCCAAAAACATTCAGTACTTC. The encoded protein is CASSSRGADRRIAKNIQYF.

This clone was seen only a few times. The chain is built from TRBV30 and TRBJ1-6, with D perhaps TRBD1 (6 bases). The V gene's germline CDR1 is GTSNPN and CDR2 SVGIG (reference sequence). Trimming shortened V by 2 bases and J by 7 bases, and 12 bases separated the two germline ends. This CDR3 region has 14 residues. This chain's CDR3 is CAWSYDRKNSPLHF. The CDR3 DNA is TGTGCCTGGAGTTACGACAGGAAAAATTCACCCCTCCACTTT.

This clone was found once. The rearrangement joins TRBV4-3 to TRBJ2-6, with 12 bases matching TRBD2. The germline V gene has CDR1 LGHNA and CDR2 YSLEER. This CDR3 region has 17 residues. V shed 4 bases, J shed 0 bases, and the junction held 1 base outside the gene matches. In DNA form, the CDR3 reads TGCGCCAGCAGCCTACTAGCGGGGGGCTCTGGGGCCAACGTCCTGACTTTC. Encoded protein: CASSLLAGGSGANVLTF.

V usage is TRBV27 and J usage is TRBJ2-1; 10 bases match TRBD2. There are 16 residues in the CDR3. The germline V gene has CDR1 MNHEY and CDR2 SMNVEV (reference sequence). Unmatched junction bases numbered 13, after V lost 5 bases and J lost 9 bases. This chain's CDR3 is CASSPLAGVIGGEQFF. DNA of the CDR3: TGTGCCAGCAGTCCCCTAGCGGGAGTAATAGGAGGTGAGCAGTTCTTC.

This rearrangement joins TRBV5-5 to TRBJ2-5, with D maybe TRBD2 (6 bases). V lost 0 bases and J 2 bases, leaving 14 bases between the germline ends. Germline V gene lookup returns CDR1 SGHKS and CDR2 YYEKEE (reference sequence). The length of the CDR3 is 16 residues. CDR3: CASSLGAGWGQETQYF. DNA for the CDR3: TGTGCCAGCAGCTTGGGTGCGGGGTGGGGGCAAGAGACCCAGTACTTC.

This CDR3 reads CASSPQTGAYEQYF. Written as DNA, the CDR3 is TGTGCCAGCAGCCCACAGACAGGGGCCTACGAGCAGTACTTC. The J gene is TRBJ2-7, the V gene TRBV11-2, with 8 bases lining up with TRBD1. Germline V CDR1 and CDR2: SGHAT, FQNNGV. The CDR3 covers 14 residues. The V segment lost 5 bases and the J segment 2 bases; nucleotides outside the gene matches: 5.

This chain uses TRBV5-1 with TRBJ1-2; 9 bases line up with TRBD1. The V segment lost 4 bases and the J segment 2 bases; nucleotides outside the gene matches: 3. The CDR3 is 14 amino acids. Germline lookup yields CDR1 SGHRS and CDR2 YFSETQ. The CDR3 DNA sequence: TGCGCCAGCAGCCGGGGACAGGGAAACTATGGCTACACCTTC. Translation: CASSRGQGNYGYTF.

V gene TRBV3-1 (or the pseudogene TRBV3-2) combines with J gene TRBJ1-1; D is ambiguous. Germline V lookup: CDR1 LGHDT, CDR2 YNNKEL (reference sequence). The V and J ends lost 6 bases and 11 bases respectively, with 13 bases between them. This CDR3 region has 11 residues. CDR3 sequence: CASSSSYEAFF. Here the CDR3 DNA reads TGTGCCAGCAGTTCGAGCTATGAGGCTTTCTTT.

The chain carries TRBV7-2 and TRBJ2-3; TRBD2 might be the D (5 bases). Trimming pared 5 bases from V and 6 bases from J, leaving 15 bases between. The CDR3 consists of 14 residues. CDR1 and CDR2 from the germline V gene are SGHTA and FQGNSA. Written as DNA, the CDR3 is TGTGCCAGCAGCATCCGGGAATCCAGGGATACGCAGTATTTT. Translating it yields CASSIRESRDTQYF.

In DNA form, the CDR3 reads TGTGCCTGGGACCCCTTTAGCGTCGCCGGGGAGCTGTTTTTT. Translation gives CAWDPFSVAGELFF. The chain is built from TRBV30 and TRBJ2-2; D may be TRBD2 (5 bases). The CDR3 is 14 residues long. The V end was cut by 5 bases, the J end by 6 bases, with 16 bases between. Germline V lookup: CDR1 GTSNPN, CDR2 SVGIG (reference sequence).

The chain employs TRBV7-2 and TRBJ2-7, with TRBD1 as a possible D gene (6 bases). Germline CDR1 is SGHTA and CDR2 is FQGNSA. Trimming took off 0 bases at V and 4 bases at J, with 22 bases between the two ends. The CDR3 runs 18 residues. CDR3 in amino acids: CASSLAPGTIDRWYEQYF. CDR3 DNA sequence: TGTGCCAGCAGCTTAGCCCCTGGAACCATTGACAGGTGGTACGAGCAGTACTTC.

In its sample, this clone was seen a few times. The chain combines TRBV2 with TRBJ2-1; 9 bases align to TRBD1. Trimming at V came to 6 bases and at J to 4 bases, leaving 1 base not matched to a gene. This CDR3 contains 13 residues. Germline V CDR1 and CDR2: SNHLY, FYNNEI. Here the CDR3 reads CASRTGGYNEQFF. The CDR3 nucleotides are TGTGCCAGCAGGACAGGGGGATACAATGAGCAGTTCTTC.

The chain is built from TRBV10-3 and TRBJ2-3; TRBD2 is a possible D gene (7 bases). CDR1 is ENHRY, CDR2 SYGVKD, per germline. This CDR3 is built from 16 residues. V lost 10 bases and J 0 bases, leaving 20 bases between the germline ends. The CDR3 region is CATGQRTAGSTDTQYF. The CDR3 coding sequence is TGTGCCACCGGTCAACGGACAGCGGGAAGCACAGATACGCAGTATTTT.

This sequence joins TRBV5-1 and TRBJ2-1; 9 positions match TRBD2. This CDR3 spans 16 amino acids. Germline-derived CDR1 and CDR2 are SGHRS and YFSETQ. V lost 2 bases to trimming and J lost 7 bases; unmatched junction nucleotides: 10. The CDR3 protein is CASSFGGREGRNEQFF. The CDR3 DNA is TGCGCCAGCAGCTTCGGTGGGCGGGAGGGTAGAAATGAGCAGTTCTTC.

This clone has just one count. The chain has TRBV27 and TRBJ1-5; no firm D call. Trimming cost V 3 bases and J 6 bases, with 9 bases left between them. The germline V gene encodes CDR1 MNHEY and CDR2 SMNVEV (reference sequence). The CDR3 contains 13 residues. The CDR3 DNA reads as TGTGCCAGCAGTTTGCTTGGCGGTCAGCCCCAGCATTTT. Encoded protein: CASSLLGGQPQHF.

This clone was detected a few times. This chain connects TRBV6-5 to TRBJ2-2; no clear D. Between the trimmed V and J ends, which lost 6 bases and 2 bases, there was a span of 7 bases. This CDR3 comprises 13 residues. Germline CDR1 reads MNHEY; CDR2 reads SVGAGI. The CDR3 spells CASRLINTGELFF. CDR3 bases: TGTGCCAGCAGACTTATAAACACCGGGGAGCTGTTTTTT.

J is TRBJ2-5 and V is TRBV12-3 or TRBV12-4, with 7 positions matching TRBD1. The CDR3 totals 13 residues. With 6 bases clipped from V and 2 bases from J, the junction kept 3 bases outside the gene matches. The DNA of the CDR3 is TGTGCCAGCAGACAGGGGACGCAAGAGACCCAGTACTTC. Its protein product is CASRQGTQETQYF.

The chain uses TRBV7-2 and TRBJ1-4; D call uncertain. Germline V gene sequence: CDR1 SGHTA, CDR2 FQGNSA. V was trimmed by 1 base and J by 0 bases, leaving 9 bases between them. CDR3 length equals 16 residues. This CDR3 reads CASSLEGGATNEKLFF. The CDR3, as DNA: TGTGCCAGCAGCTTAGAAGGCGGTGCAACTAATGAAAAACTGTTTTTT.

The gene calls are TRBV4-1 and TRBJ1-2, with D maybe TRBD1 (5 bases). The germline gives CDR1 MGHRA, CDR2 YSYEKL. V lost 1 base, J lost 8 bases, and 11 bases lay in between. The CDR3 runs 13 residues. Written as DNA, the CDR3 is TGCGCCAGCAGCCAAGCGGGGGAAAGGGGCTACACCTTC. Its translation is CASSQAGERGYTF.